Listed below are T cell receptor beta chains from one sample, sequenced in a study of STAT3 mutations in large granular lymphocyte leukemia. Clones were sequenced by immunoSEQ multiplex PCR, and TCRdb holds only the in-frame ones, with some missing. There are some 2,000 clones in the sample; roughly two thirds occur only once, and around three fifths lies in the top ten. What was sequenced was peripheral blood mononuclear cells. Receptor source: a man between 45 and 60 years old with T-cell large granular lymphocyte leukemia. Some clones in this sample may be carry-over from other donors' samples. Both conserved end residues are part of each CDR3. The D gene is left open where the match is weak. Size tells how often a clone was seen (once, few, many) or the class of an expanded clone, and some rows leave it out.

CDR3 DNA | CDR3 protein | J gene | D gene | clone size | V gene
TGCGCCAGCAGCCAAGATCAAGGGGGGACTGAAGCTTTCTTT | CASSQDQGGTEAFF | TRBJ1-1 | . | . | TRBV4-1
TGTGCCAGCAGTTTCCAGGGGGCTGGGTCAGATACGCAGTATTTT | CASSFQGAGSDTQYF | TRBJ2-3 | TRBD1 | . | TRBV27
TGTGCCAGCAGTTTAGGTTCAGGGAACGGACAGCCCCAGCATTTT | CASSLGSGNGQPQHF | TRBJ1-5 | . | large | TRBV27
TGTGCCAGCACGGACAACCAAGGGAACAGAATCTATGGCTACACCTTC | CASTDNQGNRIYGYTF | TRBJ1-2 | . | . | TRBV6-6
TGTGCCAGCAGTTACTCCGCAGGGGGCACTGAAGCTTTCTTT | CASSYSAGGTEAFF | TRBJ1-1 | TRBD1 | few | TRBV6-5
TGTGCCAGCAGCGTAGGGGGACAGGGGAGCACCGGGGAGCTGTTTTTT | CASSVGGQGSTGELFF | TRBJ2-2 | TRBD1 | few | TRBV9
TGTGCCAGCAGCCTCATACGCTTCAGAACAGGGGCAGAGACCCAGTACTTC | CASSLIRFRTGAETQYF | TRBJ2-5 | TRBD1 | once | TRBV7-9
TGTGCCAGCAGCGTGGGGACTTACTCCTACGAGCAGTACTTC | CASSVGTYSYEQYF | TRBJ2-7 | . | few | TRBV9
TGTGCCAGCGCGGACAGGGCAGCTAACTATGGCTACACCTTC | CASADRAANYGYTF | TRBJ1-2 | TRBD1 | . | TRBV2
TGTGCCAGCTCACCAGGGCAGGTCACTGAAGCTTTCTTT | CASSPGQVTEAFF | TRBJ1-1 | . | . | TRBV18
TGCGCCAGCAGCCAAGATGGGCCGAGCTCTGGAAACACCATATATTTT | CASSQDGPSSGNTIYF | TRBJ1-3 | . | . | TRBV5-8
TGCGCCAGCAGCCAAGGGGGACAGGGGGGTGGCTATGGCTACACCTTC | CASSQGGQGGGYGYTF | TRBJ1-2 | TRBD1 | . | TRBV4-3
TGCGCCAGCAGCCCAGGGAACTATGGCTACACCTTC | CASSPGNYGYTF | TRBJ1-2 | . | large | TRBV10-2
TGCAGCACTGACAGGGGCGGGACTGAAGCTTTCTTT | CSTDRGGTEAFF | TRBJ1-1 | TRBD1 | few | TRBV29-1
TGTGCCAGCACCGGCGAAGGGATACCCTCCTACGAGCAGTACTTC | CASTGEGIPSYEQYF | TRBJ2-7 | . | . | TRBV7-9
TGTGCCAGCAGTCGGGGTACCTACGAGCAGTACTTC | CASSRGTYEQYF | TRBJ2-7 | . | few | TRBV6-5
TGTGCCAGCAGCCGACCCAATCAGCCCCAGCATTTT | CASSRPNQPQHF | TRBJ1-5 | . | few | TRBV6-5
TGTGCCAGCAGCTTGGGGGGCCTGAGGGTCGGCTACACCTTC | CASSLGGLRVGYTF | TRBJ1-2 | . | . | TRBV7-2
TGTGCCAGCAGCTTTCTTTCCTCGGCCCCCGAAGCTTTCTTT | CASSFLSSAPEAFF | TRBJ1-1 | . | . | TRBV7-9
TGCGCCAGCAGCGCCTCCACTAGCGGGGCTTCCTACGAGCAGTACTTC | CASSASTSGASYEQYF | TRBJ2-7 | TRBD2 | . | TRBV5-1
TGCAGTGCTATAAACAACAATGAGCAGTTCTTC | CSAINNNEQFF | TRBJ2-1 | . | large | TRBV20-1
TGTGCCAGCGGGGGGGGACAAAACAAGAGATCCCAGTACTTC | CASGGGQNKRSQYF | TRBJ2-5 | . | . | TRBV25-1
TGTGCCAGCAGTTACTCGATGGAGCAGTACTTC | CASSYSMEQYF | TRBJ2-7 | . | . | TRBV6-5
TGTGCCAGCAGCTTATTCTCAGGCGGATCCTACGAGCAGTACTTC | CASSLFSGGSYEQYF | TRBJ2-7 | . | . | TRBV7-9
TGTGCCAGCAGCTTATGGGGACCTCAAGAGACCCAGTACTTC | CASSLWGPQETQYF | TRBJ2-5 | . | . | TRBV7-9
TGTGCCAGCAGCTTAGCTGGGTCTCAGTACAGACAAGAGACCCAGTACTTC | CASSLAGSQYRQETQYF | TRBJ2-5 | . | . | TRBV7-9
TGTGCCAGCAGTTTCTCAGGACCTCCCGAGCCCCAGCATTTT | CASSFSGPPEPQHF | TRBJ1-5 | . | few | TRBV6-5
TGTGCCAGCAGTTACAGGGTCACGGTTGAAGCTTTCTTT | CASSYRVTVEAFF | TRBJ1-1 | . | . | TRBV6-6
TGTGCCAGCAGCTTGGGGGGCCTGAGGGTCGGCTACACCTTC | CASSLGGLRVGYTF | TRBJ1-2 | . | . | TRBV9
TGCAGCGTTGAAGAATGGATAGATGTAGCAGGACGTGAGGGGAGCTACACCTTC | CSVEEWIDVAGREGSYTF | TRBJ1-2 | . | . | TRBV29-1
TGCGCCAGCAGCGAGGACAGCGCTAAAGGAGTCGAGCAGTACTTC | CASSEDSAKGVEQYF | TRBJ2-7 | . | . | TRBV4-3
TGCGCCAGCAGCTGGGGGACAGGGGCTTCTGGAAACACCATATATTTT | CASSWGTGASGNTIYF | TRBJ1-3 | TRBD1 | . | TRBV5-1
TGTGCCAGCAGCTCGATCACAGCGGACACCTCCTACGAGCAGTACTTC | CASSSITADTSYEQYF | TRBJ2-7 | . | few | TRBV7-9
TGTGCCAGCAGCTTAAGGGGCATCATAGATACGCAGTATTTT | CASSLRGIIDTQYF | TRBJ2-3 | . | few | TRBV7-2
TGCGCCAGCAGCTTGGCGGGGTTAAGAGGCTACACCTTC | CASSLAGLRGYTF | TRBJ1-2 | . | . | TRBV5-1
TGTGCCGTACCGGGACTAAGGTCTGAGCAGTTCTTC | CAVPGLRSEQFF | TRBJ2-1 | TRBD2 | . | TRBV19
TGTGCCAGCAGCTTAGGGTCCACTGAAGCTTTCTTT | CASSLGSTEAFF | TRBJ1-1 | . | . | TRBV7-9
TGTGCCAGTAGTACACGGGGGAACACTGAAGCTTTCTTT | CASSTRGNTEAFF | TRBJ1-1 | . | few | TRBV19
TGTGCCAGCAGCTTGGACAGGGCTGACGAGCAGTACTTC | CASSLDRADEQYF | TRBJ2-7 | . | . | TRBV5-4
TGTGCCAGAAGCTTGCGGCTCTCTGGAAACACCATATATTTT | CARSLRLSGNTIYF | TRBJ1-3 | . | . | TRBV5-3